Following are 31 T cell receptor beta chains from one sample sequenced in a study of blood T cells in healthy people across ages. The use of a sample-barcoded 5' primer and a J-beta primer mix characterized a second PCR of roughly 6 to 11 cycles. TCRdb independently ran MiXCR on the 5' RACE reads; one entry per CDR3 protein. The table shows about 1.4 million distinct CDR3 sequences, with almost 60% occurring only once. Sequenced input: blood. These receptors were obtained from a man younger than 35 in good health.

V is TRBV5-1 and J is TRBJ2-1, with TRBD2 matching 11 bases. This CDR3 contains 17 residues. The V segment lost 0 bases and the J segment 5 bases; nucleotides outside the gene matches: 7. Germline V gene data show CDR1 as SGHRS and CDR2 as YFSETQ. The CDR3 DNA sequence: TGCGCCAGCAGCTTGGCCGAAGGACTAGCGGGCCACAATGAGCAGTTCTTC. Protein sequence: CASSLAEGLAGHNEQFF. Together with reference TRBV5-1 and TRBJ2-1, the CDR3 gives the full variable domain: KAGVTQTPRYLIKTRGQQVTLSCSPISGHRSVSWYQQTPGQGLQFLFEYFSETQRNKGNFPGRFSGRQFSNSRSEMNVSTLELGDSALYLCASSLAEGLAGHNEQFFGPGTRLTVL.

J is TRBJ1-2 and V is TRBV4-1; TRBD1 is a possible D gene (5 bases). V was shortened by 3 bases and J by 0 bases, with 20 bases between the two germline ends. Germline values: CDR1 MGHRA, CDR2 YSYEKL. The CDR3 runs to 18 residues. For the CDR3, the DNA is TGCGCCAGCAGCCACCAGAACAGACAGATAGAATCTAACTATGGCTACACCTTC. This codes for CASSHQNRQIESNYGYTF.

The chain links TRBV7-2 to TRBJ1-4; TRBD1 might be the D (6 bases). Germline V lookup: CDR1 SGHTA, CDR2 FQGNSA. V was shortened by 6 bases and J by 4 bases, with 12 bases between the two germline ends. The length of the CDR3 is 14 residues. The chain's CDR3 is CASRPGAVNEKLFF. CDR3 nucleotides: TGTGCCAGCAGACCGGGGGCTGTTAATGAAAAACTGTTTTTT.

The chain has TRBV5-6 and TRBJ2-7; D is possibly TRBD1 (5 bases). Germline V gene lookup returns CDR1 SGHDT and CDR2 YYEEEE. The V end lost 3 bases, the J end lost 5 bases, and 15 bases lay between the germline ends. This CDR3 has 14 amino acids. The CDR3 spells CASSSIGHLDEQYF. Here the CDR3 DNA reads TGTGCCAGCAGCTCTATAGGACACCTCGACGAGCAGTACTTC.

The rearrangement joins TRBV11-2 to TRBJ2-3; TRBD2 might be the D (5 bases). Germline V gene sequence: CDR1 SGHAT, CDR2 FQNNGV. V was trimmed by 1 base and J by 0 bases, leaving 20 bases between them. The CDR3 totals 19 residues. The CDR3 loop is CASSLGGPNRLWSTDTQYF. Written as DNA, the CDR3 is TGTGCCAGCAGCTTAGGAGGGCCGAACCGCCTCTGGAGCACAGATACGCAGTATTTT.

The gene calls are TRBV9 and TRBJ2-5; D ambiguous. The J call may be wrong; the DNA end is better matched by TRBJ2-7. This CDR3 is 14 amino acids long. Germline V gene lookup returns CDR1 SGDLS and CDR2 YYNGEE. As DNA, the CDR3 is TGTGCCAGCAGCGTAGATAGCAATATCTACGAGCAGTACTTC. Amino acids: CASSVDSNIYEQYF.

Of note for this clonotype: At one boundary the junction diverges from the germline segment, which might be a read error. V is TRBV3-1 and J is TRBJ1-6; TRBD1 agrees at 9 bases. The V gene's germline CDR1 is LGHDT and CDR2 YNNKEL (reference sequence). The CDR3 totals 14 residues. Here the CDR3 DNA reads TGTGCCAACAGCCCCGGGACAGGGAACTCACCCCTCCACTTT. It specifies CANSPGTGNSPLHF.

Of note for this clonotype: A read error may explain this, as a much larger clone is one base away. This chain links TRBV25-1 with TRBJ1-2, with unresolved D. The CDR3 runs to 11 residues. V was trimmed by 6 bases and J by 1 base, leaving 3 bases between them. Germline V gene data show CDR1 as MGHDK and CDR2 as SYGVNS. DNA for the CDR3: TGTGCCAGCAGGTATAACTATGGCTACACCTTC. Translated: CASRYNYGYTF.

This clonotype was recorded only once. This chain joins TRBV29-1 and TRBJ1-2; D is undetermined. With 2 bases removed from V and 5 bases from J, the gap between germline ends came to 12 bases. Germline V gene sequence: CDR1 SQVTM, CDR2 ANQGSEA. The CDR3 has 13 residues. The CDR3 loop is CSVERPEAYGYTF. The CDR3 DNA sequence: TGCAGCGTTGAAAGACCAGAGGCGTATGGCTACACCTTC.

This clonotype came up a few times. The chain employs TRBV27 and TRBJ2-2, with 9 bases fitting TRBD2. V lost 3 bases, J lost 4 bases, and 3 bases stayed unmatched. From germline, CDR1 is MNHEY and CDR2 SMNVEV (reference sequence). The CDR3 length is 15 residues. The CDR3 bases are TGTGCCAGCAGTTTTCTAGCGGGAACCACCGGGGAGCTGTTTTTT. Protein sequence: CASSFLAGTTGELFF.

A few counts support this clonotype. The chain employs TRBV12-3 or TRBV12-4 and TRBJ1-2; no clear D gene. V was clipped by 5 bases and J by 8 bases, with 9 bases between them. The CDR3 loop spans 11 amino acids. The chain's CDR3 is CASSQAGGYTF. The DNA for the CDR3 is TGTGCCAGCAGTCAGGCCGGAGGCTACACCTTC.

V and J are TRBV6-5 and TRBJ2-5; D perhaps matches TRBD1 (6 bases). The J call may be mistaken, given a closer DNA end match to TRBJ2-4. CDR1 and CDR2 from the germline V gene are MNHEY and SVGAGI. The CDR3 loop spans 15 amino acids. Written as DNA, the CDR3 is TGTGCCAGCAGCCCCACCGGACAGCATAAAAACATTCAGTACTTC. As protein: CASSPTGQHKNIQYF.

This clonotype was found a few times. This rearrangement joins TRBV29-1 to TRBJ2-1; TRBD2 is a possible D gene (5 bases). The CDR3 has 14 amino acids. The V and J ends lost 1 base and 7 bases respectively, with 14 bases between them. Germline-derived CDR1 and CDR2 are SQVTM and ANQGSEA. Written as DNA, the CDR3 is TGCAGCGTTGAAGGGACTGGCTTGGGAAATGAGCAGTTCTTC. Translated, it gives CSVEGTGLGNEQFF.

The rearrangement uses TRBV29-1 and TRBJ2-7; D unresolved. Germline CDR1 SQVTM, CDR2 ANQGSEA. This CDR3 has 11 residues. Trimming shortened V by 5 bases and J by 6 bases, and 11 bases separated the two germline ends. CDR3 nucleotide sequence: TGCAGCGTTCACCTACGGTTCGAGCAGTACTTC. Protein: CSVHLRFEQYF.

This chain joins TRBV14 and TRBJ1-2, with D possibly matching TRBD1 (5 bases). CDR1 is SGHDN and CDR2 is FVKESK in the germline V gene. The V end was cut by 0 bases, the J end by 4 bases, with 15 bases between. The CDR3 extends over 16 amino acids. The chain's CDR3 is CASSQDSPRDFYGYTF. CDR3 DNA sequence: TGTGCCAGCAGCCAAGATTCCCCCAGGGACTTCTATGGCTACACCTTC.

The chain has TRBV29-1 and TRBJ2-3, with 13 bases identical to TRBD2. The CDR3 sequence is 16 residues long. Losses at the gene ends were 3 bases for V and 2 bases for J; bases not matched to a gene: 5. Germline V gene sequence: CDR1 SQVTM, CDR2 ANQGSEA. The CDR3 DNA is TGCAGCGTTGAGCAGACTAGCGGGGGGTACACAGATACGCAGTATTTT. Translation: CSVEQTSGGYTDTQYF.

In nucleotides, the CDR3 is TGTGCCAGCAGCTTAAAGAAGGGTACCCAAGAGACCCAGTACTTC. This encodes CASSLKKGTQETQYF. This chain joins TRBV7-9 and TRBJ2-5, with D uncertain. Germline V gives CDR1 SEHNR, CDR2 FQNEAQ (reference sequence). V was cut by 2 bases and J by 1 base, with 11 bases left in between. The CDR3 loop spans 15 amino acids.

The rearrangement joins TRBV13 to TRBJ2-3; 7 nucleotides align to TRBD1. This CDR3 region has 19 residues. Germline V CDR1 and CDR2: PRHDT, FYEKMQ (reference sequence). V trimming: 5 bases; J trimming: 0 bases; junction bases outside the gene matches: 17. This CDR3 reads CASSLRQGTSSASTDTQYF. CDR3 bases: TGTGCCAGCAGCCTCCGACAGGGAACCTCGAGTGCTAGCACAGATACGCAGTATTTT.

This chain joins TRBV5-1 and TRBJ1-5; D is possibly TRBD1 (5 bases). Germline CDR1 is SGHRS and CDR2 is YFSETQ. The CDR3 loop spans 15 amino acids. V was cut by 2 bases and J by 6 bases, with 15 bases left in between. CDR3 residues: CASSLGPDGGQPQHF. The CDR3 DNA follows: TGCGCCAGCAGCTTAGGTCCGGACGGGGGTCAGCCCCAGCATTTT.

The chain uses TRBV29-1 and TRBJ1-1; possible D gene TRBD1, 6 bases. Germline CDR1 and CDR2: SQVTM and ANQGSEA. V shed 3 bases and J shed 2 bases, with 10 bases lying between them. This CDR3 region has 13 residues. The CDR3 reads CSVDQGLNTEAFF. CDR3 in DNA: TGCAGCGTTGATCAGGGGTTAAACACTGAAGCTTTCTTT.

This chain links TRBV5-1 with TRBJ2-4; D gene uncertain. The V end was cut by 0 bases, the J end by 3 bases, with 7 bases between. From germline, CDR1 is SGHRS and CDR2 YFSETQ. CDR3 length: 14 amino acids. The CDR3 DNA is TGCGCCAGCAGCTTGGGGCAGATCAAAAACATTCAGTACTTC. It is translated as CASSLGQIKNIQYF.

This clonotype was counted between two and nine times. In DNA form, the CDR3 reads TGTGCCAGCAGCCAACAGGGCCTCTATGGCTACACCTTC. It translates to CASSQQGLYGYTF. The gene calls are TRBV7-6 and TRBJ1-2; D is possibly TRBD1 (6 bases). The CDR3 extends over 13 amino acids. Germline assignment: CDR1 SGHVS and CDR2 FNYEAQ. V lost 5 bases and J 4 bases, leaving 11 bases between the germline ends.

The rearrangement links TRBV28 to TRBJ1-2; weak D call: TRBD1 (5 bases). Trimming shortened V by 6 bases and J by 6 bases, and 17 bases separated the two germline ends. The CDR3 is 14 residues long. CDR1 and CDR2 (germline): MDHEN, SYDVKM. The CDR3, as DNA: TGTGCCAGCAGCCTAAAAGGGGCAGCTCATGGCTACACCTTC. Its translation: CASSLKGAAHGYTF.

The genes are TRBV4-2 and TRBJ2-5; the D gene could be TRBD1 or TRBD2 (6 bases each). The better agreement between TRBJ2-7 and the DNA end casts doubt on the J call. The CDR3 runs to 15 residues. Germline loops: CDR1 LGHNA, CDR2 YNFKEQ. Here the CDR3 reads CASSPCEGGTYEQYF. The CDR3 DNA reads TGTGCCAGCAGCCCTTGTGAGGGGGGAACCTACGAGCAGTACTTC.

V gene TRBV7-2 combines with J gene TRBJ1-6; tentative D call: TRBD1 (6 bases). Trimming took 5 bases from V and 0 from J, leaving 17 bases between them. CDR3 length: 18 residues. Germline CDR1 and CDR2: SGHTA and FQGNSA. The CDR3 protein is CASSAGHPLSSYNSPLHF. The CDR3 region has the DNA TGTGCCAGCAGCGCGGGACACCCTCTTAGCTCCTATAATTCACCCCTCCACTTT. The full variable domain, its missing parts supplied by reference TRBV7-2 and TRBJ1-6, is GAGVSQSPSNKVTEKGKDVELRCDPISGHTALYWYRQSLGQGLEFLIYFQGNSAPDKSGLPSDRFSAERTGGSVSTLTIQRTQQEDSAVYLCASSAGHPLSSYNSPLHFGNGTRLTVT.

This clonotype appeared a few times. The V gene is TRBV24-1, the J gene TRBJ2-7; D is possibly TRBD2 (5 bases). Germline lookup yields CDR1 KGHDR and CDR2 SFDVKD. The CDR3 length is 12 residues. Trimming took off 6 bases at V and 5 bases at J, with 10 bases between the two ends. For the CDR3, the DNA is TGTGCCACCAGTTCTTACGGGAACGAGCAGTACTTC. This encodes CATSSYGNEQYF.

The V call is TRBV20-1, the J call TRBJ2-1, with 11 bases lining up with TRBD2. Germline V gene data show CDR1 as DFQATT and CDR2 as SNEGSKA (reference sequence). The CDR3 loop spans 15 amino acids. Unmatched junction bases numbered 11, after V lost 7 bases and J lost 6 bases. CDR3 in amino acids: CSVTGGTSGINEQFF. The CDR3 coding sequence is TGCAGTGTTACAGGGGGGACTAGCGGAATCAATGAGCAGTTCTTC.

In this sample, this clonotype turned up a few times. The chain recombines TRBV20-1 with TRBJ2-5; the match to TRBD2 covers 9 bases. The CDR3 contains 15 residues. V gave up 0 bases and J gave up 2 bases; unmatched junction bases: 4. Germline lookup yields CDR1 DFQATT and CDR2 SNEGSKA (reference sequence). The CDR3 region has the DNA TGCAGTGCTAGAGATCGCCTAGCGGGGCAAGAGACCCAGTACTTC. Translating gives CSARDRLAGQETQYF.

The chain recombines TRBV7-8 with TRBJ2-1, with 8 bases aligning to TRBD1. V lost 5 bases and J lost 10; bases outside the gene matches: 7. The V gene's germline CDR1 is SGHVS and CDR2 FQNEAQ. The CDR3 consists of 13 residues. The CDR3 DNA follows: TGTGCCAGCAGCACGGACAGGGCGAGAGAGCAGTTCTTC. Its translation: CASSTDRAREQFF.

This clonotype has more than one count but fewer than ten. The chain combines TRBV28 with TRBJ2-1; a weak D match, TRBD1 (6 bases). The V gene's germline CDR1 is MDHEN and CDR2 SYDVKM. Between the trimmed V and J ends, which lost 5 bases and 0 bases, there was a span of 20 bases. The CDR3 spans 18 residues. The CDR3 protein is CASSPNSWGPASYNEQFF. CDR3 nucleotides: TGTGCCAGCAGTCCCAACTCTTGGGGGCCCGCCTCCTACAATGAGCAGTTCTTC.

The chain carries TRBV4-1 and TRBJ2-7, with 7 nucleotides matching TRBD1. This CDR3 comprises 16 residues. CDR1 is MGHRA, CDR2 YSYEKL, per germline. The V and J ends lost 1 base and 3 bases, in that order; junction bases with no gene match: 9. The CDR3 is CASSQAQGRVVYEQYF. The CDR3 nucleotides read TGCGCCAGCAGCCAAGCACAGGGGCGAGTAGTCTACGAGCAGTACTTC.